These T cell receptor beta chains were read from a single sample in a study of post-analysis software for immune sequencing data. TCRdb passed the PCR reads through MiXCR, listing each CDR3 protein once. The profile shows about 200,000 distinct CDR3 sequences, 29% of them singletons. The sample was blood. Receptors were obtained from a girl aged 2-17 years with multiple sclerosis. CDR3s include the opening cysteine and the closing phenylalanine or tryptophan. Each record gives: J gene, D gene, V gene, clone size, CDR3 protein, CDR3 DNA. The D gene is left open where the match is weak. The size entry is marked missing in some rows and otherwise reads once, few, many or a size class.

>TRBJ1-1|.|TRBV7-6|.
CASSLGGTVGTEAFF
TGTGCCAGCAGCTTAGGGGGCACAGTGGGGACTGAAGCTTTCTTT
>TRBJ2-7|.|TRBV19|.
CASSPPSLREQYF
TGTGCCAGTAGCCCTCCTTCCCTGAGAGAGCAGTACTTC
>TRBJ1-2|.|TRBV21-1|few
CASSKRGRFGRPEDGYTF
TGTGCCAGCAGCAAACGTGGGAGATTTGGGAGGCCGGAGGATGGCTACACCTTC
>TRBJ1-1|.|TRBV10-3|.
CAISESIGVDTEAFF
TGTGCCATCAGTGAGTCGATAGGGGTGGACACTGAAGCTTTCTTT
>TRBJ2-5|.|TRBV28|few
CASSKLSYSRGGVGETQYF
TGTGCCAGCAGCAAGCTCTCTTACAGTCGGGGCGGGGTAGGGGAGACCCAGTACTTC
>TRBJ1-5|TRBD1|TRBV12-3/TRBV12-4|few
CASSPQGVSNQPQHF
TGTGCCAGCAGCCCACAGGGGGTTAGCAATCAGCCCCAGCATTTT
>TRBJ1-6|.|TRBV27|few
CASSLSRVSGLHSPLHF
TGTGCCAGCAGTTTATCGAGGGTCTCAGGCCTACATTCACCCCTCCACTTT
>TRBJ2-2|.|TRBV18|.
CASSPYRTATNTGELFF
TGTGCCAGCTCACCCTATAGGACAGCAACGAACACCGGGGAGCTGTTTTTT
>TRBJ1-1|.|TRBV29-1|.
CRARRTARNTEAFF
TGCCGCGCGCGCCGAACAGCCAGGAACACTGAAGCTTTCTTT
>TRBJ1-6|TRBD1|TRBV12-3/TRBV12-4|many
CASSTRSTGETGRNNSPLHF
TGTGCCAGCAGCACCCGTTCGACAGGGGAAACAGGTCGGAACAATTCACCCCTCCACTTT
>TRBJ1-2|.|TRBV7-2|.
CASSSRGDSGGSYGYTF
TGTGCCAGCAGCTCTAGGGGAGATTCGGGGGGCAGCTATGGCTACACCTTC